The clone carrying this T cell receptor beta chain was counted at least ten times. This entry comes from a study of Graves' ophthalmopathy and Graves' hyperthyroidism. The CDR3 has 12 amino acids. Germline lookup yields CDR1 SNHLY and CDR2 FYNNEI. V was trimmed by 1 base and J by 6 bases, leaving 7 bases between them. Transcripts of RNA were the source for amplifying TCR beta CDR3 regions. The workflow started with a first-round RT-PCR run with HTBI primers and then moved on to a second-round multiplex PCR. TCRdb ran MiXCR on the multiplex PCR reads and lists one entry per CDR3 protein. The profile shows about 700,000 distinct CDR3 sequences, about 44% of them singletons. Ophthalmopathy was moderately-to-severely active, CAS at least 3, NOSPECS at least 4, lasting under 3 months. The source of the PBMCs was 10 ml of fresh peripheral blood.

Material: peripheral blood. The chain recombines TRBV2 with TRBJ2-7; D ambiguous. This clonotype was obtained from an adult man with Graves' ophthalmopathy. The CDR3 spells CASSEVTPEQYF. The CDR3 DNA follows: TGTGCCAGCAGTGAAGTCACGCCCGAGCAGTACTTC. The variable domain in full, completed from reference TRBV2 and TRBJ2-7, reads EPEVTQTPSHQVTQMGQEVILRCVPISNHLYFYWYRQILGQKVEFLVSFYNNEISEKSEIFDDQFSVERPDGSNFTLKIRSTKLEDSAMYFCASSEVTPEQYFGPGTRLTVT.